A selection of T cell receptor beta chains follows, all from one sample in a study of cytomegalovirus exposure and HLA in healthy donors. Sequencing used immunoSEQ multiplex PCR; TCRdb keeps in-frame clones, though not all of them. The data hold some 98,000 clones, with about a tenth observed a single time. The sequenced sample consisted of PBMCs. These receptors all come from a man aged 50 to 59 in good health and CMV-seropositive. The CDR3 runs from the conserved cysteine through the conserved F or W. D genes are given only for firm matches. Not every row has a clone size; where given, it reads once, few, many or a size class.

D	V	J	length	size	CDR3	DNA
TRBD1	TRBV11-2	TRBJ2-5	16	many	CASSLAPGTAKETQYF	TGTGCCAGCAGCTTAGCCCCGGGGACAGCGAAAGAGACCCAGTACTTC
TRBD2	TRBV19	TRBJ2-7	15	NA	CASSPVAGSSYEQYF	TGTGCCAGTAGTCCCGTAGCGGGCTCCTCCTACGAGCAGTACTTC
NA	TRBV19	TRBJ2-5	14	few	CASSDLQIQETQYF	TGTGCCAGTAGTGATTTACAGATTCAAGAGACCCAGTACTTC
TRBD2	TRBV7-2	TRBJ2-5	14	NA	CASTAGLGGETQYF	TGTGCCAGCACCGCCGGACTAGGCGGAGAGACCCAGTACTTC
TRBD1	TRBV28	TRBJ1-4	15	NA	CASSLYRGGNEKLFF	TGTGCCAGCAGTCTCTACAGGGGCGGGAATGAAAAACTGTTTTTT
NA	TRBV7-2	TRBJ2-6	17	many	CASSMTGSGPGANVLTF	TGTGCCAGCAGCATGACAGGCAGCGGTCCTGGGGCCAACGTCCTGACTTTC
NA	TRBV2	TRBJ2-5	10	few	CASSLETQYF	TGTGCCAGCAGTCTAGAGACCCAGTACTTC
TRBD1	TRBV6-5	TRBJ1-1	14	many	CASKPGQIFAEAFF	TGTGCCAGCAAACCGGGACAGATCTTTGCTGAAGCTTTCTTT
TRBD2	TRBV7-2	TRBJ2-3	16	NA	CASSLVGSGRRSTQYF	TGTGCCAGCAGCTTAGTCGGTAGCGGGAGGAGGAGCACGCAGTATTTT
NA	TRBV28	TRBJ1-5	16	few	CASSLREGNINQPQHF	TGTGCCAGCAGCCTCCGGGAAGGCAACATCAATCAGCCCCAGCATTTT
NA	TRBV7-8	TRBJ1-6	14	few	CASSLVQGSSPLHF	TGTGCCAGCAGCTTAGTTCAGGGGAGTTCACCCCTCCACTTT
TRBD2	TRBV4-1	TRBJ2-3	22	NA	CASSQDVKGRAGREFSTDTQYF	TGCGCCAGCAGCCAAGATGTTAAGGGACGAGCGGGAAGAGAATTTAGCACAGATACGCAGTATTTT
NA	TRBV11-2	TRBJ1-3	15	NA	CASSADSYSGNTIYF	TGTGCCAGCAGCGCCGACAGTTACTCTGGAAACACCATATATTTT
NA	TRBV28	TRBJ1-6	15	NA	CASRDPTANNSPLHF	TGTGCCAGCAGGGACCCGACAGCAAATAATTCACCCCTCCACTTT
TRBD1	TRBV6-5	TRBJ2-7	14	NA	CASRKQGANGEQYF	TGTGCCAGCAGAAAACAGGGGGCTAATGGCGAGCAGTACTTC
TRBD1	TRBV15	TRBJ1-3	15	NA	CATSLQGASGNTIYF	TGTGCCACCAGCCTACAGGGGGCCTCTGGAAACACCATATATTTT
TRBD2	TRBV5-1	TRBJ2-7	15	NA	CASSLESAGGLSQYF	TGCGCCAGCAGCTTGGAATCCGCGGGAGGGCTGTCGCAGTACTTC
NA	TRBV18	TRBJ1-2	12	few	CASAEGEYGYTF	TGTGCCAGCGCCGAGGGGGAGTATGGCTACACCTTC
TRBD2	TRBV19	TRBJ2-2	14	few	CAGRTSGITGELFF	TGTGCCGGCCGCACTAGCGGAATTACCGGGGAGCTGTTTTTT
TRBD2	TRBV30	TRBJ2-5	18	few	CAWSVLGLAGKGGETQYF	TGTGCCTGGAGTGTACTTGGACTAGCGGGAAAAGGTGGAGAGACCCAGTACTTC
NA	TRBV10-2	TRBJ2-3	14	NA	CASSESGGTDTQYF	TGCGCCAGCAGTGAGTCGGGCGGCACAGATACGCAGTATTTT
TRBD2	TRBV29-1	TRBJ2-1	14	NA	CSVAGLAEGNEQFF	TGCAGCGTCGCGGGACTAGCTGAGGGCAATGAGCAGTTCTTC
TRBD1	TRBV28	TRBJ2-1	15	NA	CASSRRQGLYNEQFF	TGTGCCAGCAGCCGGAGACAGGGCCTCTACAATGAGCAGTTCTTC
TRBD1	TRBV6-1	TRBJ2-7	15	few	CASRLNLGQGYEQYF	TGTGCCAGCAGACTTAATCTGGGACAGGGGTACGAGCAGTACTTC
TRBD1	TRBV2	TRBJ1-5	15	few	CASSRGQGSNQPQHF	TGTGCCAGCAGTAGGGGGCAGGGGAGCAATCAGCCCCAGCATTTT
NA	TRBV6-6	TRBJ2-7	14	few	CATSRGQGPYEQYF	TGTGCCACCAGTCGAGGGCAGGGGCCCTACGAGCAGTACTTC
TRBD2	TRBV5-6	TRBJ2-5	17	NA	CASSSRARGAGGGRKYF	TGTGCCAGCAGCTCGAGGGCCCGCGGGGCGGGAGGGGGAAGAAAGTACTTC
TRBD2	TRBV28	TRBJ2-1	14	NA	CASSLWREYNEQFF	TGTGCCAGCAGTTTGTGGCGGGAGTACAATGAGCAGTTCTTC
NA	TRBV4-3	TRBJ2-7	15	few	CASSQLAGDSYEQYF	TGCGCCAGCAGCCAATTAGCAGGGGACTCCTACGAGCAGTACTTC
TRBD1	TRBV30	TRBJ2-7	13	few	CAWARDSPYEQYF	TGTGCCTGGGCCCGGGACAGCCCCTACGAGCAGTACTTC
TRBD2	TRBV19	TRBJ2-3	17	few	CASSFLLAGVGTDTQYF	TGTGCCAGTTCCTTCCTCTTAGCGGGAGTGGGTACAGATACGCAGTATTTT
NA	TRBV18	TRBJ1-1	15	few	CASSPLVQINTEAFF	TGTGCCAGCTCACCACTGGTACAGATAAACACTGAAGCTTTCTTT
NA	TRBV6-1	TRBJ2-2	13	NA	CASSQRRFGELFF	TGTGCCAGCAGCCAACGGAGGTTCGGGGAGCTGTTTTTT
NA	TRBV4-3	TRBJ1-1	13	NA	CASTHGRNTEAFF	TGCGCCAGCACCCACGGTAGGAACACTGAAGCTTTCTTT
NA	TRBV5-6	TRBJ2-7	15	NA	CASSPDTGLSDEQYF	TGTGCCAGCAGCCCGGATACGGGACTCTCGGACGAGCAGTACTTC
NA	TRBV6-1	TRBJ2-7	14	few	CASSEGGQPYEQYF	TGTGCCAGCAGTGAAGGTGGACAGCCCTACGAGCAGTACTTC
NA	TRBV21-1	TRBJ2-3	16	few	CASSARDRGLEDTQYF	TGTGCCAGCAGCGCCCGGGACAGGGGGCTGGAAGATACGCAGTATTTT
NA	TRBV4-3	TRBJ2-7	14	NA	CASSPRQGGYEQYF	TGCGCCAGCAGCCCGCGACAGGGAGGCTACGAGCAGTACTTC
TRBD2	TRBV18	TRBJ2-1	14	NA	CASSPTSGSNEQFF	TGTGCCAGCTCACCTACTAGCGGGAGCAATGAGCAGTTCTTC
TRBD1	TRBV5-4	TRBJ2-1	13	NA	CASGHGTGNEQFF	TGTGCCAGCGGCCACGGGACAGGCAATGAGCAGTTCTTC
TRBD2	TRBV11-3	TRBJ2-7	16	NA	CASSLGGSISSDEQYF	TGTGCCAGCAGCTTAGGCGGGAGTATATCCTCGGACGAGCAGTACTTC
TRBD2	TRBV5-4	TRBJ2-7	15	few	CASSPGLANHYEQYF	TGTGCCAGCAGCCCGGGACTAGCGAACCACTACGAGCAGTACTTC
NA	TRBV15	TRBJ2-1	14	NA	CATGRDTNLNEQFF	TGTGCCACCGGCCGCGACACCAATCTGAATGAGCAGTTCTTC
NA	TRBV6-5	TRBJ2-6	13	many	CASSLQGANVLTF	TGTGCCAGCAGTCTCCAGGGAGCCAACGTCCTGACTTTC
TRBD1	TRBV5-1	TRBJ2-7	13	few	CARSWGQNDEQYF	TGCGCCAGAAGCTGGGGACAGAACGACGAGCAGTACTTC
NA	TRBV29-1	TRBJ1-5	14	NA	CSVLVGARNQPQHF	TGCAGCGTCCTCGTGGGGGCCAGAAATCAGCCCCAGCATTTT
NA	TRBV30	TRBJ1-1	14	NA	CAWSATGEDTEAFF	TGTGCCTGGAGTGCCACAGGAGAGGATACTGAAGCTTTCTTT
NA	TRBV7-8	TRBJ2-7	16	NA	CASSPRGGSLSYEQYF	TGTGCCAGCAGTCCTAGGGGGGGGTCCCTTTCCTACGAGCAGTACTTC
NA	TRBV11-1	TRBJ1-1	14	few	CASSYPGGSTEAFF	TGTGCCAGCAGCTACCCAGGTGGGTCGACTGAAGCTTTCTTT
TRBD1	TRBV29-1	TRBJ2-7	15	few	CSVEDRGQGAYEQYF	TGCAGCGTTGAAGATCGTGGCCAGGGGGCCTACGAGCAGTACTTC
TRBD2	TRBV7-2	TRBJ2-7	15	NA	CASSSLAGAAYEQYF	TGTGCCAGCAGCTCACTAGCGGGAGCGGCCTACGAGCAGTACTTC
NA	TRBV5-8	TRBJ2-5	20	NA	CASRPKGVGLVKRFSETQYF	TGTGCCAGCAGACCAAAGGGGGTGGGGTTAGTCAAGAGGTTTTCGGAGACCCAGTACTTC
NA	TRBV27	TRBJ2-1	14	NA	CASSTGLQVNEQFF	TGTGCCAGCAGTACCGGACTTCAGGTTAATGAGCAGTTCTTC